This TCR beta chain was sequenced in a study of OX40 agonist ivuxolimab in advanced cancers. Study information: Averaging around 60 years in age, with a range of 23 to 79, the cohort was about 83% male.

This CDR3 is built from 17 residues. The V gene's germline CDR1 is KGHSH and CDR2 LQKENI. With 3 bases clipped from V and 3 bases from J, the junction kept 14 bases outside the gene matches. Data came from immunoSEQ multiplex PCR; TCRdb stores just in-frame clones and leaves some out. The table records under 85,000 clones, 85% to 95% of them present only once. This sequence originates from an adult with an advanced solid tumor such as melanoma, head and neck, liver or kidney cancer. This sample comprised CD4+ or CD8+ T cells sorted from blood, obtained in a trial of the OX40 agonist ivuxolimab. The gene calls are TRBV18 and TRBJ2-7, with TRBD1 matching 7 bases. CDR3 amino acids: CASSPIRDNTGDYEQYF. The CDR3 nucleotides are TGTGCCAGCTCACCGATCCGTGACAACACAGGGGACTACGAGCAGTACTTC.